What follows is one TCR beta chain and its context. As yet, its antigen is unknown. Germline V gives CDR1 DFQATT, CDR2 SNEGSKA (reference sequence). V lost 3 bases, J lost 0 bases, and 13 bases lay in between. The CDR3 length is 15 residues. The sample is drawn from a study of T cell responses to AZD1222 COVID-19 vaccine. The study's findings and limits: Donor demographics were predominantly white British with a female majority; clonal diversity may be underestimated. Vaccine-related CD4 TCRs covered spike, predominating at 160-218 and 743-854.

The assay was immunoSEQ multiplex PCR, and TCRdb's table has in-frame clones only and misses some. The table includes tens of thousands of clones, around 80% detected once. The source material was peripheral blood, sampled on day 0 of MenACWY control vaccination. This chain connects TRBV20-1 to TRBJ2-3; possible D gene TRBD2, 5 bases. The receptor was derived from an adult in good health. The CDR3 loop reads CSASDVATSTDTQYF. As DNA, the CDR3 is TGCAGTGCTAGTGACGTAGCGACTAGCACAGATACGCAGTATTTT.